What follows are 6 T cell receptor beta chains derived from one specimen sequenced in a study of T-cell reconstitution after alpha-beta-depleted transplantation in children. Molecular barcoding with unique molecular identifiers was used for the TCRbeta library. MiXCR, run by TCRdb on the PCR reads, gives a single entry per CDR3 protein. Of under 300,000 distinct CDR3 sequences listed, around 10% are singletons. The source material was peripheral blood, sampled 180 days after TCRalphabeta/CD19-depleted stem cell transplant. Every receptor here comes from a male patient aged 2 to 10 who had a stem cell transplant for chronic granulomatous disease, so the T cells may come from the graft donor.

This chain uses TRBV27 with TRBJ1-5; the D is unclear. The length of the CDR3 is 13 residues. The V gene's germline CDR1 is MNHEY and CDR2 SMNVEV (reference sequence). The V end lost 5 bases, the J end lost 5 bases, and 10 bases lay between the germline ends. Here the CDR3 DNA reads TGTGCCAGCAGTCGGGCAGCAGATCAGCCCCAGCATTTT. Protein product: CASSRAADQPQHF.

This clonotype was counted ten times or more. V usage is TRBV18 and J usage is TRBJ2-5; D unclear. CDR3 length: 13 residues. V was pared by 3 bases and J by 1 base, with 6 bases between. The germline V gene has CDR1 KGHSH and CDR2 LQKENI. This CDR3 is CASSPSFQETQYF. The CDR3 DNA reads TGTGCCAGCTCACCGAGTTTCCAAGAGACCCAGTACTTC.

This clonotype was detected ten times or more. This chain joins TRBV7-8 and TRBJ2-1; no definite D call. The germline V and J ends were trimmed by 0 bases and 2 bases, with 8 bases remaining between them. The CDR3 covers 15 residues. The germline V gene has CDR1 SGHVS and CDR2 FQNEAQ. The CDR3 is CASSLALTAYNEQFF. CDR3 bases: TGTGCCAGCAGCTTAGCCTTAACAGCCTACAATGAGCAGTTCTTC.

This clonotype was detected many times. This chain joins TRBV28 and TRBJ2-5; 7 nucleotides agree with TRBD2. The junction had 8 bases not matched to a gene; V was cut back by 3 bases and J by 13 bases. The CDR3 sequence is 12 residues long. CDR1 MDHEN and CDR2 SYDVKM come from the germline V gene. CDR3 nucleotide sequence: TGTGCCAGCAGTTTCCGACTAGCCAAGACGTACTTC. This gives the protein CASSFRLAKTYF.

Of note for this clonotype: This sequence may be a read error, since a much larger clone differs from it by one base. The chain joins TRBV20-1 to TRBJ2-7, with unresolved D. CDR3 length: 11 amino acids. Germline CDR1 is DFQATT and CDR2 is SNEGSKA (reference sequence). V shed 1 base and J shed 5 bases, with 6 bases lying between them. The CDR3 here is CSARVRHEQYF. CDR3 nucleotides: TGCAGTGCTAGAGTCCGGCACGAGCAGTACTTC.

This clonotype was observed at least ten times. The gene calls are TRBV20-1 and TRBJ2-1; no firm D call. Deletions cut 6 bases from V and 4 bases from J, with 13 bases between. The CDR3 spans 13 residues. The germline V gene encodes CDR1 DFQATT and CDR2 SNEGSKA (reference sequence). The CDR3 DNA reads TGCAGTGCCCACCCGGGTCATTACAATGAGCAGTTCTTC. Amino acid sequence: CSAHPGHYNEQFF.